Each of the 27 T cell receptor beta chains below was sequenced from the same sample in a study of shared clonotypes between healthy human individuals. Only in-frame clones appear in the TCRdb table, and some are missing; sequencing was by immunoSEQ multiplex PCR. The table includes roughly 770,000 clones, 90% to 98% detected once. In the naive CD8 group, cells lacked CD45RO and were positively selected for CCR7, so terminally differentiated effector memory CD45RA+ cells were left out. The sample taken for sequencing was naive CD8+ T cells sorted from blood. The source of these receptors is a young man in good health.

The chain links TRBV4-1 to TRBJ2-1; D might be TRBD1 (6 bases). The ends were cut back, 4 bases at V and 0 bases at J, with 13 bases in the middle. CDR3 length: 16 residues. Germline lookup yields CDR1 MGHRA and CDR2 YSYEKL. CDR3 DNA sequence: TGCGCCAGCAGCCCAGAGGACAGTTACTCCTACAATGAGCAGTTCTTC. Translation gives CASSPEDSYSYNEQFF.

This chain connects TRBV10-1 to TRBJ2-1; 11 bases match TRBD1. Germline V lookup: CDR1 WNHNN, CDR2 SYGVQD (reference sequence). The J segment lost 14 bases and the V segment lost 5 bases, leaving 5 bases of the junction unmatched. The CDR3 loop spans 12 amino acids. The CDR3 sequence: CASSPGTGGEFF. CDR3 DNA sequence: TGCGCCAGCAGTCCCGGGACAGGGGGGGAGTTCTTC.

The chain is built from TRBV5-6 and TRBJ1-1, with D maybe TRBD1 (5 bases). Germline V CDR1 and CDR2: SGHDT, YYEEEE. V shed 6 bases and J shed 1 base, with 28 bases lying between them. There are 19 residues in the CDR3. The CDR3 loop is CASTPAGRTMIESNTEAFF. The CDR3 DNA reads TGTGCCAGCACCCCGGCAGGGCGAACGATGATCGAGTCGAACACTGAAGCTTTCTTT.

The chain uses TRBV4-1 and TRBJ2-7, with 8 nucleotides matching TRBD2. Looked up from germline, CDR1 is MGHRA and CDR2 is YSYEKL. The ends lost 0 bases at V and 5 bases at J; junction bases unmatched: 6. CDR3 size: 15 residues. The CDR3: CASSQETGGPNEQYF. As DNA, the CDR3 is TGCGCCAGCAGCCAAGAAACGGGAGGGCCGAACGAGCAGTACTTC.

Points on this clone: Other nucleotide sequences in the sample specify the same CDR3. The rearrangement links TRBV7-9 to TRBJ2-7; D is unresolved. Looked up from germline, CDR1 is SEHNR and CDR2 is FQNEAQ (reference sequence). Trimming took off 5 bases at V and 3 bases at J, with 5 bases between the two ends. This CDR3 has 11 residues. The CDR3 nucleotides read TGTGCCAGCAGCCCTAACTACGAGCAGTACTTC. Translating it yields CASSPNYEQYF.

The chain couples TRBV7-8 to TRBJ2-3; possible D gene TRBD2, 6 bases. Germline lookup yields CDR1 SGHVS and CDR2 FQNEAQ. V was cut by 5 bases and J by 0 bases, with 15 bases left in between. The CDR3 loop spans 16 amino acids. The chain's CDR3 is CASSPGLYSSTDTQYF. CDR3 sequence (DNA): TGTGCCAGCAGCCCGGGACTGTATTCTAGCACAGATACGCAGTATTTT.

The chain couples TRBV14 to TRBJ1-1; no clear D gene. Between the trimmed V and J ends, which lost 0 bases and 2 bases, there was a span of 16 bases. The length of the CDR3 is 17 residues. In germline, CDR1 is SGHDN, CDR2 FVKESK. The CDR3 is CASSQEAVFSGNTEAFF. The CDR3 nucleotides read TGTGCCAGCAGCCAAGAAGCGGTATTTTCGGGCAACACTGAAGCTTTCTTT.

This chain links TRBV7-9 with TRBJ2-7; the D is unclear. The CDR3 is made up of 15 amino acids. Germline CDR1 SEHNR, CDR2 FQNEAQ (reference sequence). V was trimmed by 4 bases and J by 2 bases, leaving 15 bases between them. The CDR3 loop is CASSSDVNRAYEQYF. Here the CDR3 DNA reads TGTGCCAGCAGCTCGGACGTCAATCGGGCCTACGAGCAGTACTTC.

In DNA form, the CDR3 reads TGTGCCAGCAGCTTCGGACTAGCGGGGGCTACCTACGAGCAGTACTTC. Protein: CASSFGLAGATYEQYF. The J gene is TRBJ2-7, the V gene TRBV13, with TRBD2 identical over 13 bases. The CDR3 is 16 residues long. Germline V lookup: CDR1 PRHDT, CDR2 FYEKMQ (reference sequence). V trimming: 3 bases; J trimming: 2 bases; junction bases outside the gene matches: 4. The variable domain in full, completed from reference TRBV13 and TRBJ2-7, reads AAGVIQSPRHLIKEKRETATLKCYPIPRHDTVYWYQQGPGQDPQFLISFYEKMQSDKGSIPDRFSAQQFSDYHSELNMSSLELGDSALYFCASSFGLAGATYEQYFGPGTRLTVT.

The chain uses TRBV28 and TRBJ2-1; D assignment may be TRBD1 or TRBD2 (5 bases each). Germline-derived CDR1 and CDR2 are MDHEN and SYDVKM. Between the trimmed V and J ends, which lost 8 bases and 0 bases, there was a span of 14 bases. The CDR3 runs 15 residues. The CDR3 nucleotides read TGTGCCAGCCTAAAGGGGACGGACTCCTACAATGAGCAGTTCTTC. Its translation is CASLKGTDSYNEQFF.

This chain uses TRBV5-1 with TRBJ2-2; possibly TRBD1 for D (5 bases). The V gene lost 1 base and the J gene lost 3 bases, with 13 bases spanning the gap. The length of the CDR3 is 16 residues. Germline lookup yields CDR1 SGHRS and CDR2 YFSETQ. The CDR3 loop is CASSLPEGVDTGELFF. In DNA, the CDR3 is TGCGCCAGCAGCTTGCCCGAAGGGGTTGACACCGGGGAGCTGTTTTTT.

CDR3 sequence: CASSDPRDRAGSPGNTIYF. CDR3 nucleotides: TGTGCCAGCAGTGACCCGAGGGACAGGGCCGGTTCTCCTGGAAACACCATATATTTT. The V and J genes are TRBV2 and TRBJ1-3; TRBD1 matches 9 bases. CDR1 and CDR2 (germline): SNHLY, FYNNEI. Losses at the gene ends were 3 bases for V and 2 bases for J; bases not matched to a gene: 14. There are 19 residues in the CDR3.

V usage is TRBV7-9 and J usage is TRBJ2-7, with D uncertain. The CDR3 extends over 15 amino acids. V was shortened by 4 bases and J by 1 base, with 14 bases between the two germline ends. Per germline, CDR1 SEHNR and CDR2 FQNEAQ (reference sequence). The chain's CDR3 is CASSSRLAESYEQYF. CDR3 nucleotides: TGTGCCAGCAGCTCGAGACTGGCGGAGTCCTACGAGCAGTACTTC.

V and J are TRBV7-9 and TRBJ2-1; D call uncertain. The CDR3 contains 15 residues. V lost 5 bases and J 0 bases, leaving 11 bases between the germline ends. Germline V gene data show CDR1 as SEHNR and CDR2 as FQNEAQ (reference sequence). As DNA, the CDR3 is TGTGCCAGCAGCCCGGCCAGAGACTCCTACAATGAGCAGTTCTTC. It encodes CASSPARDSYNEQFF.

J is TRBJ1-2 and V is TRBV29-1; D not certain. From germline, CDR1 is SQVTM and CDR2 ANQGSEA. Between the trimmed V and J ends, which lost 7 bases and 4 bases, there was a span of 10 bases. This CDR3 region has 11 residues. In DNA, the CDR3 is TGCAGCGCCACGGGATCCTATGGCTACACCTTC. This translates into CSATGSYGYTF.

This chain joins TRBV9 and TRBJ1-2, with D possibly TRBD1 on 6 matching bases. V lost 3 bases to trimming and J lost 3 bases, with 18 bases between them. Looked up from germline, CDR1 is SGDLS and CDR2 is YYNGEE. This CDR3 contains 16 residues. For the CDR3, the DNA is TGTGCCAGCAGCGGAGACCTTGGGGGCGCTGACTATGGCTACACCTTC. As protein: CASSGDLGGADYGYTF.

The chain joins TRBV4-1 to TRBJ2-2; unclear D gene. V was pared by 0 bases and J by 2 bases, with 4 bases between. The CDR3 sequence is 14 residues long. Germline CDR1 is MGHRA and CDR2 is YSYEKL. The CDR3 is CASSQDGNTGELFF. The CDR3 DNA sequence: TGCGCCAGCAGCCAAGATGGTAACACCGGGGAGCTGTTTTTT.

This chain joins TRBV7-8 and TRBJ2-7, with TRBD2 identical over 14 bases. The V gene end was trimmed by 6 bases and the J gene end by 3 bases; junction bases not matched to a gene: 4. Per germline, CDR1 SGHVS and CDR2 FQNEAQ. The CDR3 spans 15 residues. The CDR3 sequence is CASRPGLAGGYEQYF. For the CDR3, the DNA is TGTGCCAGCAGGCCCGGACTAGCGGGAGGCTACGAGCAGTACTTC.

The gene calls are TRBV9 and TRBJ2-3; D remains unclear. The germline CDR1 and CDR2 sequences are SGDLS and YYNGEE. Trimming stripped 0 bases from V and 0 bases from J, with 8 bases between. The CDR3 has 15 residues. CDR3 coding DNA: TGTGCCAGCAGCGTAGACGGGCTGAGCACAGATACGCAGTATTTT. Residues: CASSVDGLSTDTQYF. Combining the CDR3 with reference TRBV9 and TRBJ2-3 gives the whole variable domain DSGVTQTPKHLITATGQRVTLRCSPRSGDLSVYWYQQSLDQGLQFLIQYYNGEERAKGNILERFSAQQFPDLHSELNLSSLELGDSALYFCASSVDGLSTDTQYFGPGTRLTVL.

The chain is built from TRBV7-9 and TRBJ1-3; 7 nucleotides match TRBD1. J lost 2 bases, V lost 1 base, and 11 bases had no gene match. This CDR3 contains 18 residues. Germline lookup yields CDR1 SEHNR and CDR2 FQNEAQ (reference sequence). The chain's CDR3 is CASSLVGRGIGAGNTIYF. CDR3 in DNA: TGTGCCAGCAGCTTAGTCGGCAGGGGGATCGGTGCTGGAAACACCATATATTTT.

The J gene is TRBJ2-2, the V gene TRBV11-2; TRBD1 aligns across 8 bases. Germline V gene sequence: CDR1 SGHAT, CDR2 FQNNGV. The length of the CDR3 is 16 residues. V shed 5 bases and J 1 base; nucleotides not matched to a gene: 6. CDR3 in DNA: TGTGCCAGCAGCCCCACAGGGGGACTGAACACCGGGGAGCTGTTTTTT. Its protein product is CASSPTGGLNTGELFF.

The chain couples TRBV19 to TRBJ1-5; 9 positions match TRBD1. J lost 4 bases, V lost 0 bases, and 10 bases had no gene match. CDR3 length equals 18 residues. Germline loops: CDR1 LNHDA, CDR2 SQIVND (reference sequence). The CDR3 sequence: CASSIDLSGTGINQPQHF. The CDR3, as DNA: TGTGCCAGTAGTATAGATTTATCCGGGACAGGGATAAATCAGCCCCAGCATTTT.

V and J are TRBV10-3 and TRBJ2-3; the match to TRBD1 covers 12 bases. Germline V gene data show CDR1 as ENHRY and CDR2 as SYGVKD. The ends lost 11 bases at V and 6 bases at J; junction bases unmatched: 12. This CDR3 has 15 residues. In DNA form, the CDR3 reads TGTGCCTCACGTCCCGGGACAGGGGGCCTCGATACGCAGTATTTT. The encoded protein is CASRPGTGGLDTQYF.

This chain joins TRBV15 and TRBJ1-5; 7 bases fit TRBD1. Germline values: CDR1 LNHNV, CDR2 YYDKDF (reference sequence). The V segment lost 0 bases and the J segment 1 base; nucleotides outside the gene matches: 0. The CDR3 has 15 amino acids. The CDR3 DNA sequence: TGTGCCACCAGCAGAGAGACAGGGAGCAATCAGCCCCAGCATTTT. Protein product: CATSRETGSNQPQHF.

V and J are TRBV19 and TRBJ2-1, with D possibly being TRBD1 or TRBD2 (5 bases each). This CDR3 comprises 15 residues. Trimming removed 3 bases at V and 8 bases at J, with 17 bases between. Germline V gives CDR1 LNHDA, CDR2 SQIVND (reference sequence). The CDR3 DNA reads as TGTGCCAGTAGTATTGGGGGATCTACCTTACATGAGCAGTTCTTC. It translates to CASSIGGSTLHEQFF.

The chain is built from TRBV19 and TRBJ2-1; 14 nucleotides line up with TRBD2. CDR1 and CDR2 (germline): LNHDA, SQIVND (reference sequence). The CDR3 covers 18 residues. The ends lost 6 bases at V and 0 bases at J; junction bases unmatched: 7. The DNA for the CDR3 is TGTGCCAGTAGCTCGGGACTAGCGGGGGAGAGCTCCTACAATGAGCAGTTCTTC. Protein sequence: CASSSGLAGESSYNEQFF.

The CDR3 reads CASSGRLTDTQYF. CDR3 in DNA: TGTGCCAGCAGCGGACGTTTGACAGATACGCAGTATTTT. The V gene is TRBV9, the J gene TRBJ2-3; the D is unclear. The CDR3 runs to 13 residues. The V end was cut by 3 bases, the J end by 3 bases, with 8 bases between. Germline CDR1 is SGDLS and CDR2 is YYNGEE.